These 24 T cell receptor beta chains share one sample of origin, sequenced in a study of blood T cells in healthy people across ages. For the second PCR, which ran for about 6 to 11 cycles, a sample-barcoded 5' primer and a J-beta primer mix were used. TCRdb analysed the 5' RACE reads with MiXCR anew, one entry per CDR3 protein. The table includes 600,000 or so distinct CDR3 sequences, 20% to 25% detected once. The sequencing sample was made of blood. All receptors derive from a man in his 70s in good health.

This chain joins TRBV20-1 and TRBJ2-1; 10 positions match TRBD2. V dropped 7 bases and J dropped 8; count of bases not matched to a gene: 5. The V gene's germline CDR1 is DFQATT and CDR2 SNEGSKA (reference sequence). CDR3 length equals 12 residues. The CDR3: CSVPSGSYEQFF. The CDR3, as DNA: TGCAGTGTTCCTAGCGGGAGCTATGAGCAGTTCTTC.

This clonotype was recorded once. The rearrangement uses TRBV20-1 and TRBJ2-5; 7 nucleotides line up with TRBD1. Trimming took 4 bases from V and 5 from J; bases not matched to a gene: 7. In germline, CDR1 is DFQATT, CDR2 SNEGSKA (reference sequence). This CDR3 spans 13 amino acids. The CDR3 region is CSATLTGKETQYF. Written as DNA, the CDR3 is TGCAGTGCTACGTTGACAGGGAAGGAGACCCAGTACTTC.

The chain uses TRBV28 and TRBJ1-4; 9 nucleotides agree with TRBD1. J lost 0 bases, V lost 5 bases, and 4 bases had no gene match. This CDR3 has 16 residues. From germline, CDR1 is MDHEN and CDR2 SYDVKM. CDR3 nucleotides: TGTGCCAGCAGTAAACAGGGGGCGGCAACTAATGAAAAACTGTTTTTT. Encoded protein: CASSKQGAATNEKLFF.

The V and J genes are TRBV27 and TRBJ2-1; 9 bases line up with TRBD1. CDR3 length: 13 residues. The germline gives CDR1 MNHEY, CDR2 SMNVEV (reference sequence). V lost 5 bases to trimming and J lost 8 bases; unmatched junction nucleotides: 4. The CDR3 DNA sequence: TGTGCCAGCAGTGTACAGGGGGCTCATGAGCAGTTCTTC. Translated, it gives CASSVQGAHEQFF.

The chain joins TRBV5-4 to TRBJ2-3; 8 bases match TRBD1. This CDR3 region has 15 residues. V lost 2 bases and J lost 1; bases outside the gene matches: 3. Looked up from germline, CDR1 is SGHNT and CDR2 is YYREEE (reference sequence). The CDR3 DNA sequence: TGTGCCAGCAGCTTCGCGGGACAGGGCACAGATACGCAGTATTTT. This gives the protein CASSFAGQGTDTQYF.

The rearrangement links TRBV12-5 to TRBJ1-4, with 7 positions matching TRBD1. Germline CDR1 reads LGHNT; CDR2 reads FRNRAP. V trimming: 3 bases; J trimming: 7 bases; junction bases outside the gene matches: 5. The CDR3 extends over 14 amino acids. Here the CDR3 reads CASGFETGTEKLFF. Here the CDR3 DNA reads TGTGCTAGTGGTTTCGAGACAGGGACTGAAAAACTGTTTTTT.

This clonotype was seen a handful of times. The CDR3 DNA follows: TGTGCCAGCAGCCAAGCACAGGGGTACAATGAGCAGTTCTTC. Protein sequence: CASSQAQGYNEQFF. The chain couples TRBV14 to TRBJ2-1, with 7 bases aligning to TRBD1. The CDR3 length is 14 residues. CDR1 and CDR2 (germline): SGHDN, FVKESK. Germline trimming cut 1 base from V and 4 bases from J; bases unmatched to any gene: 1.

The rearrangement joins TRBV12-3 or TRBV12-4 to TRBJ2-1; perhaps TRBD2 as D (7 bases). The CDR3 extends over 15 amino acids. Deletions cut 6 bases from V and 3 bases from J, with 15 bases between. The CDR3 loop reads CASRPSRGRYNEQFF. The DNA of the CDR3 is TGTGCCAGCAGACCCTCGCGGGGGCGCTACAATGAGCAGTTCTTC.

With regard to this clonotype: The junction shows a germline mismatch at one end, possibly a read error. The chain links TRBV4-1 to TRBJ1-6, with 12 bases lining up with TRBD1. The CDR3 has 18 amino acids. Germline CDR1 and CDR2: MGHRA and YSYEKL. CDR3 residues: CASRQDDVGQGANSPLHF. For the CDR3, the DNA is TGCGCCAGCAGACAAGATGATGTGGGACAGGGGGCGAATTCACCCCTCCACTTT.

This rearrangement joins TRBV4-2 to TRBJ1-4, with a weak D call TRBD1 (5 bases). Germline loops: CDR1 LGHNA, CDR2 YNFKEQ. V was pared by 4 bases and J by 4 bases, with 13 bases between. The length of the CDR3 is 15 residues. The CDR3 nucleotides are TGTGCCAGCAGCCTTTCTCAGGGAGTTAATGAAAAACTGTTTTTT. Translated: CASSLSQGVNEKLFF.

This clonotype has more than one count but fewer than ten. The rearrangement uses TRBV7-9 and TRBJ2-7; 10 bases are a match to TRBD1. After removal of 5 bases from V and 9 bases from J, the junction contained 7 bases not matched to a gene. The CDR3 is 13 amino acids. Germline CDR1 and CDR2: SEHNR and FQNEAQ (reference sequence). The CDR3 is CASSIGTGDTQYF. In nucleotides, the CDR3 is TGTGCCAGCAGCATCGGGACAGGGGATACGCAGTACTTC.

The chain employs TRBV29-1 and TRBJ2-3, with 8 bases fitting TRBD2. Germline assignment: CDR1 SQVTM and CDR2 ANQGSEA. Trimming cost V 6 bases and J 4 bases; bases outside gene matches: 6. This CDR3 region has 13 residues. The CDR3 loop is CSVQAGAPDTQYF. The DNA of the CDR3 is TGCAGCGTCCAAGCGGGAGCCCCAGATACGCAGTATTTT.

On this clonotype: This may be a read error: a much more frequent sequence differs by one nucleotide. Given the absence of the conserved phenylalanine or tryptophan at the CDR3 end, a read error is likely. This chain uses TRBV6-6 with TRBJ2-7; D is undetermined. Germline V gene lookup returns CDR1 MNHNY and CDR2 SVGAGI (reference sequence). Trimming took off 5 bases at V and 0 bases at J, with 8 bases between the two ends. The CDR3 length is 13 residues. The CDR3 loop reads CASSVQPSYEQYL. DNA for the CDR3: TGTGCCAGCAGTGTCCAGCCCTCCTACGAGCAGTACCTC.

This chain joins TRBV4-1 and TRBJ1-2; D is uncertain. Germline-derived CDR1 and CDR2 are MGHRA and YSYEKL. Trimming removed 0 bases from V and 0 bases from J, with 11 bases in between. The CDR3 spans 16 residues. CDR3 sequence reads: CASSQDLGSPNYGYTF. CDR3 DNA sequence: TGCGCCAGCAGCCAAGATCTGGGCAGTCCTAACTATGGCTACACCTTC.

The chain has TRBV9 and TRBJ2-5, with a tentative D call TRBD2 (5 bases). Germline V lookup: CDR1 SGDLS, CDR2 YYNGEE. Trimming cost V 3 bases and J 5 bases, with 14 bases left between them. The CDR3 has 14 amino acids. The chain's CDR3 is CASSGTSRWETQYF. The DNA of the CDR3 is TGTGCCAGCAGCGGAACTAGTCGCTGGGAGACCCAGTACTTC.

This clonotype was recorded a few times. The CDR3 sequence: CAIGDTLNEKLFF. The CDR3, as DNA: TGTGCCATCGGGGACACCCTAAATGAAAAACTGTTTTTT. The V call is TRBV10-3, the J call TRBJ1-4; tentatively, D is TRBD1 (6 bases). The length of the CDR3 is 13 residues. Trimming took 8 bases from V and 5 from J, leaving 12 bases between them. Germline V CDR1 and CDR2: ENHRY, SYGVKD.

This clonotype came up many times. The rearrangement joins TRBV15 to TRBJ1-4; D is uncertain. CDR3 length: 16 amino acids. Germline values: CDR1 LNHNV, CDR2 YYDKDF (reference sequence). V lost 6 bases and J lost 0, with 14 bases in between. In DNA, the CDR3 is TGTGCCACCAGTTGGGCAGCTAAAGCAACTAATGAAAAACTGTTTTTT. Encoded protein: CATSWAAKATNEKLFF.

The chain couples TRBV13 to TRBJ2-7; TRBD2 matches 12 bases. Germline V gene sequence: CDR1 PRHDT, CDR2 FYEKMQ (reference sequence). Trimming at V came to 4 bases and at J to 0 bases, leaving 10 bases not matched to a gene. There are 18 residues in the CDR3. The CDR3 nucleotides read TGTGCCAGCAGCTCCCCAGGACTAGCGGGACCTAGCTCCTACGAGCAGTACTTC. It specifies CASSSPGLAGPSSYEQYF.

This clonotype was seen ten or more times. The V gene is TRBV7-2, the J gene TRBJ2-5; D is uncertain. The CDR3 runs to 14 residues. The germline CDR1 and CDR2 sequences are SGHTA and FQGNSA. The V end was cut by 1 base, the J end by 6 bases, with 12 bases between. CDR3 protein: CASSLERTSKTQYF. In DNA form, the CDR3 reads TGTGCCAGCAGCTTAGAACGGACCTCAAAGACCCAGTACTTC.

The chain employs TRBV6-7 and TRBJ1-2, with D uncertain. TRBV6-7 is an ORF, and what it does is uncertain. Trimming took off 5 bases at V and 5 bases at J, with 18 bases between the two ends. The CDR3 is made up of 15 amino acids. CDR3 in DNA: TGTGCCAGCAGTGTAGGATCCACCAGTCGATATGGCTACACCTTC. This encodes CASSVGSTSRYGYTF.

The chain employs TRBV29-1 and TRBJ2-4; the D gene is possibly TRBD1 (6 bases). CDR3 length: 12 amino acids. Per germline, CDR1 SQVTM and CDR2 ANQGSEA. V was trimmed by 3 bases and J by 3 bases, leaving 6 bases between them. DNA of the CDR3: TGCAGCGTTGACAGGGGCAAAAACATTCAGTACTTC. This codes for CSVDRGKNIQYF.

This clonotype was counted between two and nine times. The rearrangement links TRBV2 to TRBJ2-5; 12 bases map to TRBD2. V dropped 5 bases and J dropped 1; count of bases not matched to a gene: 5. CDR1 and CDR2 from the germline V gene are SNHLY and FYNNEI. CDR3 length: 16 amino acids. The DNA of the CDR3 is TGTGCCAGCAGTACACAACTAGCGGGAGGCCAAGAGACCCAGTACTTC. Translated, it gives CASSTQLAGGQETQYF. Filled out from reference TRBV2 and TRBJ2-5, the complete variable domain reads EPEVTQTPSHQVTQMGQEVILRCVPISNHLYFYWYRQILGQKVEFLVSFYNNEISEKSEIFDDQFSVERPDGSNFTLKIRSTKLEDSAMYFCASSTQLAGGQETQYFGPGTRLLVL.

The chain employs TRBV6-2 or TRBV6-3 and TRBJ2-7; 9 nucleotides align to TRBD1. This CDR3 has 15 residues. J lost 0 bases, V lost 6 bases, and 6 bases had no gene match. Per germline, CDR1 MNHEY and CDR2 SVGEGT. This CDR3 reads CASRRTGGVSYEQYF. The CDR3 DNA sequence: TGTGCCAGCAGACGCACAGGGGGCGTCTCCTACGAGCAGTACTTC.

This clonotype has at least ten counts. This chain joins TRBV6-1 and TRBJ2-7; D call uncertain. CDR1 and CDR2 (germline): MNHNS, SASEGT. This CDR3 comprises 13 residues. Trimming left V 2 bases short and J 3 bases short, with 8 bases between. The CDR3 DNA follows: TGTGCCAGCAGTGAAACGCCTAGCTACGAGCAGTACTTC. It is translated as CASSETPSYEQYF.